This TCR beta chain was observed in a study of blood T cell repertoires in COVID-19. Study information: Samples came from the United States, Italy and Spain, spanning acute and convalescent COVID-19.

The trim removed 6 bases at V and 7 bases at J, leaving 8 bases unmatched. In germline, CDR1 is MDHEN, CDR2 SYDVKM. This CDR3 is built from 14 residues. TCRdb's copy holds only in-frame clones and misses some; the assay was immunoSEQ multiplex PCR. This sample has tens of thousands of clones, with under 70% found just once. The V and J genes are TRBV28 and TRBJ1-3; 8 bases are shared with TRBD1. Sequenced: peripheral blood. The TCR sequence derives from an older woman with acute or convalescent COVID-19. The CDR3 spells CASRNGQGGNTIYF. The CDR3 DNA reads TGTGCCAGCAGGAACGGACAGGGCGGGAACACCATATATTTT. Combining the CDR3 with reference TRBV28 and TRBJ1-3 gives the whole variable domain DVKVTQSSRYLVKRTGEKVFLECVQDMDHENMFWYRQDPGLGLRLIYFSYDVKMKEKGDIPEGYSVSREKKERFSLILESASTNQTSMYLCASRNGQGGNTIYFGEGSWLTVV.